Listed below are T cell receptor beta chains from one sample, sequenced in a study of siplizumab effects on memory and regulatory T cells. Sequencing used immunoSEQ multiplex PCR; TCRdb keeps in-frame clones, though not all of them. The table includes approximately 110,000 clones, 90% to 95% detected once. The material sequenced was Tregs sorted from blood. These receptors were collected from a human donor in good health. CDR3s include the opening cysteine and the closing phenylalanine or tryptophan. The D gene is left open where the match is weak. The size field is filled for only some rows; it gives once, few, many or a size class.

DNA: TGTGCCAGCAGCTTTGGGCAGGGGAGTCAGCCCCAGCATTTT
CDR3: CASSFGQGSQPQHF
V: TRBV5-6
D: -
J: TRBJ1-5
size: -

DNA: TGTGCCAGCAGTTCCACCGGGACAGGGGGAGGGTATGAGCAGTTCTTC
CDR3: CASSSTGTGGGYEQFF
V: TRBV27
D: TRBD1
J: TRBJ2-1
size: -

DNA: TGTGCCAGCAGCAAAGAAGGCGACAGGGTAAGAGGAGAAGCTTTCTTT
CDR3: CASSKEGDRVRGEAFF
V: TRBV21-1
D: -
J: TRBJ1-1
size: -

DNA: TGTGCCAGCAGCTGGAGGACAGGCAACACTGAAGCTTTCTTT
CDR3: CASSWRTGNTEAFF
V: TRBV5-6
D: TRBD1
J: TRBJ1-1
size: -

DNA: TGTGCCAGTAGTATTAACCCGATAGGGCCCGGGGAGCTGTTTTTT
CDR3: CASSINPIGPGELFF
V: TRBV19
D: -
J: TRBJ2-2
size: once

DNA: TGCGCCAGCAGCTTGGCCACAGGGCTAAGGAACATTCAGTACTTC
CDR3: CASSLATGLRNIQYF
V: TRBV5-1
D: -
J: TRBJ2-4
size: once

DNA: TGCGCCAGCAGCTTAGGGCTAGCGGGAGCAGATACGCAGTATTTT
CDR3: CASSLGLAGADTQYF
V: TRBV5-1
D: TRBD2
J: TRBJ2-3
size: -

DNA: TGTGCCAGCAGTGGACAGGGGGCCTCAGCTTTCTTT
CDR3: CASSGQGASAFF
V: TRBV25-1
D: TRBD1
J: TRBJ1-1
size: -

DNA: TGTGCCATCAGTGACAGGGTCAATGAGCAGTTCTTC
CDR3: CAISDRVNEQFF
V: TRBV10-3
D: -
J: TRBJ2-1
size: -

DNA: TGTGCCAGCAGCTTAGTTTTGGGAGGAGGCTACACCTTC
CDR3: CASSLVLGGGYTF
V: TRBV7-9
D: -
J: TRBJ1-2
size: -

DNA: TGTGCCAGCAAACTAAGCGAAGCTAACTATGGCTACACCTTC
CDR3: CASKLSEANYGYTF
V: TRBV7-2
D: -
J: TRBJ1-2
size: -

DNA: TGTGCCAGCAGTGATCGATCAGGGGCCTACGAGCAGTACTTC
CDR3: CASSDRSGAYEQYF
V: TRBV2
D: -
J: TRBJ2-7
size: -

DNA: TGCGCCAGCGCCTTGGGGGAGACCCAGTACTTC
CDR3: CASALGETQYF
V: TRBV5-1
D: -
J: TRBJ2-5
size: -

DNA: TGTGCCATCGGGGGACAGATACTTGAAGCTTTCTTT
CDR3: CAIGGQILEAFF
V: TRBV10-3
D: TRBD1
J: TRBJ1-1
size: few

DNA: TGTGCCAGCAGCTTCGGCGGACAGAGCACAGATACGCAGTATTTT
CDR3: CASSFGGQSTDTQYF
V: TRBV11-2
D: -
J: TRBJ2-3
size: -

DNA: TGCGCCAGCAGCCAAGAGAGGGTTAGCGGGCTCCCCTACGAGCAGTACTTC
CDR3: CASSQERVSGLPYEQYF
V: TRBV4-1
D: TRBD2
J: TRBJ2-7
size: -

DNA: TGCGCCAGCAGCTTGGCAGGGGGGGACACTGAAGCTTTCTTT
CDR3: CASSLAGGDTEAFF
V: TRBV5-1
D: TRBD1
J: TRBJ1-1
size: -

DNA: TGTGCCAGCCTCACCCGTGATACGCAGTATTTT
CDR3: CASLTRDTQYF
V: TRBV19
D: -
J: TRBJ2-3
size: -

DNA: TGTGCCAGCAGCCCGGTGGAGGGATCGTCTGGCTACACCTTC
CDR3: CASSPVEGSSGYTF
V: TRBV2
D: -
J: TRBJ1-2
size: -

DNA: TGTGCCAGCTCACCAATTCGACTAGCGGGAGAGAACAATGAGCAGTTCTTC
CDR3: CASSPIRLAGENNEQFF
V: TRBV18
D: TRBD2
J: TRBJ2-1
size: -

DNA: TGTGCCAGCTCACCACAGGGAGTGGGGGAAGCTTTCTTT
CDR3: CASSPQGVGEAFF
V: TRBV18
D: -
J: TRBJ1-1
size: -

DNA: TGCGCCAGCAGCCAAGATAGGTCAGTAGCGGGGGTCTCCTACGAGCAGTACTTC
CDR3: CASSQDRSVAGVSYEQYF
V: TRBV4-1
D: TRBD2
J: TRBJ2-7
size: -

DNA: TGTGCCAGCAGTGAATATGGCAGGGGGTTACTCTCCTACGAGCAGTACTTC
CDR3: CASSEYGRGLLSYEQYF
V: TRBV25-1
D: TRBD1
J: TRBJ2-7
size: -

DNA: TGTGCCAGCAGTTACTCGACCGGGTACGATCAGCCCCAGCATTTT
CDR3: CASSYSTGYDQPQHF
V: TRBV6-6
D: -
J: TRBJ1-5
size: -

DNA: TGCGCCAGCAGCTTGCCCGCAGGGACGTTCACTGAAGCTTTCTTT
CDR3: CASSLPAGTFTEAFF
V: TRBV5-1
D: -
J: TRBJ1-1
size: -

DNA: TGTGCCAGCAGCCAGGGCGCCAATGAAAAACTGTTTTTT
CDR3: CASSQGANEKLFF
V: TRBV7-2
D: -
J: TRBJ1-4
size: -

DNA: TGTGCCAGCTCCGGAGGACGGGAGGGAGGCTACACCTTC
CDR3: CASSGGREGGYTF
V: TRBV18
D: -
J: TRBJ1-2
size: -

DNA: TGTGCCAGCTCACCGAGGGACGGTAACTATGGCTACACCTTC
CDR3: CASSPRDGNYGYTF
V: TRBV18
D: -
J: TRBJ1-2
size: once

DNA: TGTGCCAGCTCCCTTACTAGCGGGAGAGGTGAGACCCAGTACTTC
CDR3: CASSLTSGRGETQYF
V: TRBV18
D: TRBD2
J: TRBJ2-5
size: -

DNA: TGTGCCACGCACGTGGGAACAGGGTCCTACGAGCAGTACTTC
CDR3: CATHVGTGSYEQYF
V: TRBV6-1
D: -
J: TRBJ2-7
size: -

DNA: TGTGCCAGCGGAAGTTGGAGGGGCCCGCCGCATTTT
CDR3: CASGSWRGPPHF
V: TRBV27
D: -
J: TRBJ1-5
size: -

DNA: TGTGCCAGCAGTTCTGCTGGGGGGGCGCAGTATTTT
CDR3: CASSSAGGAQYF
V: TRBV6-5
D: TRBD2
J: TRBJ2-3
size: -

DNA: TGCAGCGTCCCCGGACAGGGTTTTTCAGATACGCAGTATTTT
CDR3: CSVPGQGFSDTQYF
V: TRBV29-1
D: TRBD1
J: TRBJ2-3
size: -

DNA: TGTGCCAGCAGCTCTAGGACTAGCGGGTTCCCCTACAATGAGCAGTTCTTC
CDR3: CASSSRTSGFPYNEQFF
V: TRBV5-6
D: TRBD2
J: TRBJ2-1
size: -

DNA: TGTGCCAGCAGCTTGGCCGCGCGAAGGAACTATGGCTACACCTTC
CDR3: CASSLAARRNYGYTF
V: TRBV5-4
D: -
J: TRBJ1-2
size: -

DNA: TGTGCCAGCAGTTTATCCTCTGGCAGAACCTACGAGCAGTACTTC
CDR3: CASSLSSGRTYEQYF
V: TRBV27
D: -
J: TRBJ2-7
size: -

DNA: TGTGCCAGCAGTTTAGCGGGGGGCCGATACGAGCAGTACTTC
CDR3: CASSLAGGRYEQYF
V: TRBV2
D: TRBD2
J: TRBJ2-7
size: -

DNA: TGTGCCAGCTCACCACAACTGGAGCGCACTGAAGCTTTCTTT
CDR3: CASSPQLERTEAFF
V: TRBV18
D: -
J: TRBJ1-1
size: -

DNA: TGTGCCAGCAGCTTTGGGACAGGGGGTTACAATGAGCAGTTCTTC
CDR3: CASSFGTGGYNEQFF
V: TRBV7-9
D: TRBD1
J: TRBJ2-1
size: -

DNA: TGCGCCAGCAGCCCGAGCAATGAGCAGTTCTTC
CDR3: CASSPSNEQFF
V: TRBV5-1
D: -
J: TRBJ2-1
size: -

DNA: TGTGCCAGCAGCTTAGCGTCGGGCCTCAGGGGGCACGCTACGCAGTATTTT
CDR3: CASSLASGLRGHATQYF
V: TRBV7-9
D: TRBD1
J: TRBJ2-3
size: -

DNA: TGTGCCACCAGCAGAGGTTTCGACTCCCGGTGGGGTTCACCCCTCCACTTT
CDR3: CATSRGFDSRWGSPLHF
V: TRBV15
D: -
J: TRBJ1-6
size: -

DNA: TGTGCCAGTAGTATCACAGGGGCCATTAATGAAAAACTGTTTTTT
CDR3: CASSITGAINEKLFF
V: TRBV19
D: TRBD1
J: TRBJ1-4
size: -

DNA: TGTGCCAGCACCCCCGGGACATCGAGGGGCTACACCTTC
CDR3: CASTPGTSRGYTF
V: TRBV7-2
D: -
J: TRBJ1-2
size: -

DNA: TGTGCCAGCAGCGCACCGGGACTAGCGGGGAGAGAGACCCAGTACTTC
CDR3: CASSAPGLAGRETQYF
V: TRBV7-2
D: TRBD2
J: TRBJ2-5
size: -